Each of the 27 T cell receptor beta chains below was sequenced from the same sample in a study of vaccination effects on CD4 cells after COVID-19. Sequenced by immunoSEQ multiplex PCR; TCRdb stores in-frame clones only, minus some. Of about 24,000 clones listed, less than 85% are singletons. Their specific antigens are unknown. Sequencing followed a ViraFEST assay step that expanded antigen-specific CD4+ T cells with viral peptide pools. Isolation of CD4+ T cells took place after 10 days of culture. Documented for the person is a PCR-confirmed SARS-CoV-2 infection occurring between March and December 2020. This specimen consisted of CD4+ T cells from PBMCs cultured with SARS-CoV-2 spike peptides, obtained before COVID-19 vaccination. These receptors came from a human donor who had a prior SARS-CoV-2 infection.

CDR3 protein: CASSLRSSDSYNEQFF. For the CDR3, the DNA is TGTGCCAGCAGCTTGAGGTCTAGCGACTCCTACAATGAGCAGTTCTTC. This rearrangement joins TRBV11-3 to TRBJ2-1; TRBD2 is a possible D gene (6 bases). The germline V and J ends were trimmed by 3 bases and 0 bases, with 12 bases remaining between them. Germline V gene lookup returns CDR1 SGHNT and CDR2 YENEEA. CDR3 length equals 16 residues. The entire variable domain, with the rest obtained from reference TRBV11-3 and TRBJ2-1, is as follows: EAGVVQSPRYKIIEKKQPVAFWCNPISGHNTLYWYLQNLGQGPELLIRYENEEAVDDSQLPKDRFSAERLKGVDSTLKIQPAELGDSAVYLCASSLRSSDSYNEQFFGPGTRLTVL.

The chain carries TRBV30 and TRBJ1-4; 7 nucleotides align to TRBD1. This CDR3 spans 13 amino acids. Trimming at V came to 4 bases and at J to 2 bases, leaving 1 base not matched to a gene. From germline, CDR1 is GTSNPN and CDR2 SVGIG (reference sequence). The DNA for the CDR3 is TGTGCCTGGACGACAGGGACTAATGAAAAACTGTTTTTT. Translation: CAWTTGTNEKLFF.

The gene calls are TRBV6-5 and TRBJ1-1; D is ambiguous. Looked up from germline, CDR1 is MNHEY and CDR2 is SVGAGI. V was trimmed by 8 bases and J by 1 base, leaving 14 bases between them. The CDR3 runs to 14 residues. CDR3 loop: CASGVMVGNTEAFF. DNA of the CDR3: TGTGCCAGCGGAGTGATGGTGGGGAACACTGAAGCTTTCTTT.

The J gene is TRBJ2-1, the V gene TRBV4-2; D might be TRBD2 (5 bases). The CDR3 contains 17 residues. V lost 0 bases to trimming and J lost 3 bases, with 15 bases between them. Germline V gives CDR1 LGHNA, CDR2 YNFKEQ. The CDR3 sequence: CASSQDGAYSDYNEQFF. CDR3 coding DNA: TGTGCCAGCAGCCAAGATGGAGCGTATAGCGACTACAATGAGCAGTTCTTC.

The sample holds a few counts of this clone. The V call is TRBV7-2, the J call TRBJ2-3, with 7 nucleotides matching TRBD2. The V gene end was trimmed by 5 bases and the J gene end by 5 bases; junction bases not matched to a gene: 19. The CDR3 sequence is 18 residues long. Per germline, CDR1 SGHTA and CDR2 FQGNSA. CDR3 nucleotides: TGTGCCAGCAGCCTCCGGGACTATCGCCCCCCAAACAGAGATACGCAGTATTTT. Translation gives CASSLRDYRPPNRDTQYF.

The rearrangement joins TRBV5-4 to TRBJ2-1; the D gene is possibly TRBD1 (5 bases). CDR1 is SGHNT, CDR2 YYREEE, per germline (reference sequence). V lost 1 base and J lost 3, with 8 bases in between. This CDR3 contains 14 residues. This chain's CDR3 is CASSLSQGYNEQFF. The CDR3 nucleotides read TGTGCCAGCAGCTTGTCGCAGGGCTACAATGAGCAGTTCTTC.

The J gene is TRBJ2-5, the V gene TRBV2, with D perhaps assigned TRBD1 or TRBD2 (5 bases each). Trimming removed 5 bases at V and 5 bases at J, with 15 bases between. The germline V gene encodes CDR1 SNHLY and CDR2 FYNNEI. CDR3 length: 14 amino acids. This CDR3 is CASSLRGFQETQYF. CDR3 bases: TGTGCCAGCAGTTTGAGGGGCTTCCAGGAGACCCAGTACTTC.

In its sample, this clone was seen a few times. This chain links TRBV19 with TRBJ1-1; no clear D gene. CDR1 is LNHDA and CDR2 is SQIVND in the germline V gene (reference sequence). The CDR3 runs to 13 residues. V dropped 6 bases and J dropped 4 bases, with 12 bases sitting between them. The CDR3 protein is CASRDHGSTEAFF. CDR3 sequence (DNA): TGTGCCAGTAGAGACCACGGGAGCACTGAAGCTTTCTTT.

The V gene is TRBV3-1 (or the pseudogene TRBV3-2), the J gene TRBJ1-3; D is ambiguous. Looked up from germline, CDR1 is LGHDT and CDR2 is YNNKEL (reference sequence). With 4 bases removed from V and 0 bases from J, the gap between germline ends came to 13 bases. There are 16 residues in the CDR3. The CDR3 DNA is TGTGCCAGCAGCCTTCTGGGCTCGTACTCTGGAAACACCATATATTTT. This encodes CASSLLGSYSGNTIYF.

V and J are TRBV7-8 and TRBJ2-7; 8 bases are a match to TRBD1. The junction had 14 bases not matched to a gene; V was cut back by 5 bases and J by 5 bases. CDR1 and CDR2 (germline): SGHVS, FQNEAQ. The CDR3 is 16 amino acids. CDR3 coding DNA: TGTGCCAGCAGCGCCACCCGTGATAACAGGGGGAACGAGCAGTACTTC. Its translation: CASSATRDNRGNEQYF.

CDR3 sequence reads: CASSLVINYEQYF. The CDR3 region has the DNA TGTGCCAGCAGCTTAGTAATCAACTACGAGCAGTACTTC. The chain joins TRBV11-2 to TRBJ2-7; D unclear. From germline, CDR1 is SGHAT and CDR2 FQNNGV. This CDR3 is built from 13 residues. Deletions cut 1 base from V and 3 bases from J, with 7 bases between. The variable domain in full, with the rest retrieved from reference TRBV11-2 and TRBJ2-7, is EAGVAQSPRYKIIEKRQSVAFWCNPISGHATLYWYQQILGQGPKLLIQFQNNGVVDDSQLPKDRFSAERLKGVDSTLKIQPAKLEDSAVYLCASSLVINYEQYFGPGTRLTVT.

The rearrangement joins TRBV10-3 to TRBJ2-6; no firm D call. The germline gives CDR1 ENHRY, CDR2 SYGVKD. The V gene lost 5 bases and the J gene lost 0 bases, with 8 bases spanning the gap. The CDR3 runs to 15 residues. The CDR3 loop is CAISRQSSGANVLTF. Here the CDR3 DNA reads TGTGCCATCAGTAGGCAGAGCTCTGGGGCCAACGTCCTGACTTTC.

This chain uses TRBV6-1 with TRBJ1-2; 9 positions match TRBD1. V was clipped by 1 base and J by 5 bases; unmatched bases: 5. Germline CDR1 MNHNS, CDR2 SASEGT. The CDR3 runs 15 residues. The CDR3 region has the DNA TGTGCCAGCAGTGAAGGCCAGGGACAGGGTTATGGCTACACCTTC. This sequence encodes CASSEGQGQGYGYTF.

The rearrangement joins TRBV6-5 to TRBJ2-7; TRBD1 agrees at 7 bases. This CDR3 region has 14 residues. Germline V gives CDR1 MNHEY, CDR2 SVGAGI. Trimming at V came to 7 bases and at J to 2 bases, leaving 8 bases not matched to a gene. The CDR3 reads CASTDDRAPYEQYF. Here the CDR3 DNA reads TGTGCCAGCACGGATGACAGGGCCCCCTACGAGCAGTACTTC.

The chain carries TRBV29-1 and TRBJ1-2, with D unresolved. Germline V gene data show CDR1 as SQVTM and CDR2 as ANQGSEA. Trimming shortened V by 4 bases and J by 7 bases, and 16 bases separated the two germline ends. The CDR3 has 13 amino acids. The chain's CDR3 is CSVVTVIGLGYTF. CDR3 nucleotides: TGCAGCGTTGTGACGGTCATCGGGCTTGGCTACACCTTC.

The rearrangement links TRBV5-1 to TRBJ2-7, with 10 bases identical to TRBD2. V was clipped by 2 bases and J by 2 bases; unmatched bases: 4. This CDR3 is built from 15 residues. In germline, CDR1 is SGHRS, CDR2 YFSETQ. CDR3 DNA: TGCGCCAGCAGCTTACTAGCGGGGAATGCCTACGAGCAGTACTTC. Translating it yields CASSLLAGNAYEQYF.

The chain combines TRBV4-3 with TRBJ1-6; D not certain. Deletions cut 0 bases from V and 8 bases from J, with 11 bases between. The CDR3 is 15 residues long. The germline gives CDR1 LGHNA, CDR2 YSLEER. The CDR3: CASSQDPGLDSPLHF. The CDR3 bases are TGCGCCAGCAGCCAAGATCCGGGTTTGGATTCACCCCTCCACTTT.

This clone was seen ten or more times. V gene TRBV10-3 combines with J gene TRBJ1-2, with 10 bases aligning to TRBD1. Per the germline V gene, CDR1 is ENHRY and CDR2 is SYGVKD. V dropped 2 bases and J dropped 3; count of bases not matched to a gene: 6. The CDR3 covers 16 residues. Here the CDR3 DNA reads TGTGCCATCAGTGAGGGAGGGGACAGGGGAGACTATGGCTACACCTTC. It specifies CAISEGGDRGDYGYTF.

V usage is TRBV3-1 (or the pseudogene TRBV3-2) and J usage is TRBJ1-2; no definite D call. CDR3 length: 14 residues. CDR1 and CDR2 from the germline V gene are LGHDT and YNNKEL (reference sequence). The V and J ends lost 4 bases and 2 bases respectively, with 11 bases between them. The CDR3 protein is CASSPDGWNYGYTF. As DNA, the CDR3 is TGTGCCAGCAGCCCTGACGGGTGGAACTATGGCTACACCTTC.

This chain connects TRBV2 to TRBJ2-7; D ambiguous. The CDR3 contains 12 residues. Trimming left V 6 bases short and J 7 bases short, with 13 bases between. Germline V gives CDR1 SNHLY, CDR2 FYNNEI. CDR3 amino acids: CASRRTFREQYF. The CDR3 bases are TGTGCCAGCAGGCGGACCTTCAGGGAGCAGTACTTC.

The chain employs TRBV6-5 and TRBJ1-2; tentatively, D is TRBD1 (5 bases). Trimming removed 8 bases from V and 8 bases from J, with 18 bases in between. The CDR3 contains 13 residues. In germline, CDR1 is MNHEY, CDR2 SVGAGI. The CDR3 bases are TGTGCCAGCGGGACTCGGGGGGGACGCGGCTACACCTTC. It specifies CASGTRGGRGYTF.

V is TRBV7-8 and J is TRBJ1-1; no reliable D call. This CDR3 has 14 amino acids. The germline gives CDR1 SGHVS, CDR2 FQNEAQ. Trimming took 2 bases from V and 0 from J, leaving 7 bases between them. The CDR3 sequence: CASSLREVNTEAFF. The CDR3 DNA reads TGTGCCAGCAGCTTAAGGGAAGTGAACACTGAAGCTTTCTTT.

The V call is TRBV7-8, the J call TRBJ2-7; a weak D match, TRBD1 (5 bases). Germline CDR1 SGHVS, CDR2 FQNEAQ. V gave up 0 bases and J gave up 5 bases, with 8 bases separating them. This CDR3 region has 13 residues. CDR3 amino acids: CASSLALRDEQYF. In DNA form, the CDR3 reads TGTGCCAGCAGCTTAGCCCTCAGGGACGAGCAGTACTTC. The complete variable domain, with remaining parts taken from reference TRBV7-8 and TRBJ2-7, reads GAGVSQSPRYKVAKRGQDVALRCDPISGHVSLFWYQQALGQGPEFLTYFQNEAQLDKSGLPSDRFFAERPEGSVSTLKIQRTQQEDSAVYLCASSLALRDEQYFGPGTRLTVT.

This clone has only a few counts. J is TRBJ2-2 and V is TRBV6-5; D call uncertain. The CDR3 is 14 residues long. CDR1 and CDR2 from the germline V gene are MNHEY and SVGAGI. Trimming cost V 6 bases and J 2 bases, with 10 bases left between them. CDR3 in DNA: TGTGCCAGCAGCTTCGCTCAAAACACCGGGGAGCTGTTTTTT. Translating it yields CASSFAQNTGELFF.

The J gene is TRBJ2-6, the V gene TRBV19; TRBD1 is a possible D gene (6 bases). This CDR3 spans 16 amino acids. CDR1 LNHDA and CDR2 SQIVND come from the germline V gene (reference sequence). The ends were cut back, 8 bases at V and 2 bases at J, with 16 bases in the middle. The CDR3 spells CASAQGSGAGANVLTF. The CDR3 coding sequence is TGTGCCAGTGCTCAGGGTTCAGGGGCTGGGGCCAACGTCCTGACTTTC.

The rearrangement joins TRBV7-2 to TRBJ2-3; D possibly uses TRBD1 or TRBD2 (6 bases each). Per the germline V gene, CDR1 is SGHTA and CDR2 is FQGNSA. This CDR3 has 15 residues. V was clipped by 3 bases and J by 4 bases, with 14 bases between them. The CDR3 region is CASSLNRVAADTQYF. The CDR3 DNA is TGTGCCAGCAGCTTGAACAGGGTAGCGGCAGATACGCAGTATTTT. The variable domain in full, with the rest retrieved from reference TRBV7-2 and TRBJ2-3, is GAGVSQSPSNKVTEKGKDVELRCDPISGHTALYWYRQSLGQGLEFLIYFQGNSAPDKSGLPSDRFSAERTGGSVSTLTIQRTQQEDSAVYLCASSLNRVAADTQYFGPGTRLTVL.

This chain links TRBV7-2 with TRBJ2-1; D is ambiguous. The germline V and J ends were trimmed by 1 base and 11 bases, with 15 bases remaining between them. Germline V gene data show CDR1 as SGHTA and CDR2 as FQGNSA. The CDR3 is 14 residues long. CDR3 region: CASSLGSASMKQFF. The CDR3 DNA reads TGTGCCAGCAGCTTAGGCTCTGCTTCCATGAAGCAGTTCTTC.